The rows below give T cell receptor beta chains drawn from one sample of a study of T cells expressing NK-cell markers. TCRdb re-called the 5' RACE reads and catalogs CDR3 proteins one per entry, DNA excluded. The sample data list around 550,000 distinct CDR3 sequences. Sequenced sample: blood T cells: a sorted CD56 or NKG2C T cell subset, CD4+ or CD8+ T cells, or bulk PBMC T cells (not recorded which). The receptor set was obtained from a man aged 18 to 29 in good health. Each CDR3 is given with its conserved first and last residue.

v_call	cdr3_length	j_call	cdr3_aa
TRBV6-5	14	TRBJ1-1	CASSYSILQGTAFF
TRBV6-2/TRBV6-3	18	TRBJ2-1	CASSPRSSSYGSRDEQFF
TRBV4-1	17	TRBJ2-3	CASSTNHGPVGTDTQYF
TRBV5-4	15	TRBJ1-4	CASSREGTPNEKLFF
TRBV7-9	13	TRBJ1-2	CASRERTTGGYTF
TRBV28	19	TRBJ2-5	CASSLRSGLAVGPRETQYF
TRBV7-2	17	TRBJ2-3	CASSLAFPGRTGDTQYF
TRBV2	12	TRBJ1-2	CASSGDGYGYTF
TRBV7-2	15	TRBJ1-6	CASSLGGDRRNPLHF
TRBV4-3	14	TRBJ2-7	CASSHTGTSLEQYF
TRBV20-1	15	TRBJ2-4	CSAIQGTLAKNIQYF
TRBV3-1	17	TRBJ2-1	CASSPPLLAGGHNEQFF
TRBV2	15	TRBJ2-3	CASSEGGSSADTQYF
TRBV7-2	15	TRBJ2-7	CASRPRDTYSYEQYF
TRBV5-6	17	TRBJ2-4	CASSLGAGRLAKNIQYF
TRBV27	17	TRBJ1-6	CASSLSPAGRYNSPLHF
TRBV21-1	15	TRBJ2-7	CASSPWRQGPYEQYF
TRBV29-1	14	TRBJ1-2	CSVEDTRGRNGYTF
TRBV7-3	12	TRBJ2-3	CASRGVTDTQYF
TRBV9	14	TRBJ2-4	CASSVVGGTGIQYF
TRBV15	18	TRBJ2-6	CATSRNYTGFAGANVLTF
TRBV20-1	14	TRBJ1-3	CSALGTSSGNTIYF
TRBV5-1	18	TRBJ1-5	CASSLGVTRQGINQPQHF
TRBV20-1	15	TRBJ2-7	CSASWIGTGGYEQYF
TRBV27	13	TRBJ2-7	CASRLIQGDEQYF
TRBV20-1	16	TRBJ2-1	CSARWAGLAGGSEQFF
TRBV7-9	16	TRBJ2-5	CASSSPSDYDQETQYF
TRBV29-1	13	TRBJ2-3	CSIRQVLTDTQYF
TRBV6-2/TRBV6-3	15	TRBJ2-3	CASSRLVPSTDTQYF
TRBV28	14	TRBJ2-3	CASSLPTGLDTQYF
TRBV5-5	15	TRBJ2-7	CASSLTSGRAYEQYF
TRBV6-5	16	TRBJ1-5	CASSTGTAGSNQPQHF
TRBV4-2	18	TRBJ2-2	CASSPRVGDKVVTGELFF
TRBV20-1	14	TRBJ1-1	CSAGGQGENTEAFF
TRBV5-1	16	TRBJ2-3	CASSPMVAGITDTQYF
TRBV3-1	15	TRBJ2-3	CASSSGRRGTDTQYF
TRBV3-1	13	TRBJ2-3	CASSQVIGRSQYF
TRBV7-3	15	TRBJ2-3	CASSPNGLAGDTQYF
TRBV5-1	16	TRBJ2-1	CASSLRVAGNYNEQFF
TRBV6-1	14	TRBJ2-7	CASTPKIAGVEQYF
TRBV15	20	TRBJ2-2	CATSRGTSGRVPVFAGELFF
TRBV5-1	16	TRBJ2-5	CASSLGLAGTQETQYF
TRBV4-1	15	TRBJ1-4	CASSLAGAMREKLFF
TRBV5-1	18	TRBJ2-1	CASSLITRLAGGMNEQFF
TRBV29-1	14	TRBJ2-3	CSVVAVKSTDTQYF
TRBV12-3/TRBV12-4	17	TRBJ1-4	CASSFRTGVSTNEKLFF